One sample yielded the 16 T cell receptor beta chains listed below, sequenced in a study of cytomegalovirus exposure and HLA in healthy donors. The PCR employed 60 Vbeta primers together with 13 Jbeta primers. Using immunoSEQ multiplex PCR, the repertoire was profiled, and TCRdb retains in-frame clones only, with some absent. The sample is made up of approximately 50,000 clones, and the top ten hold about 6% of it. What was sequenced was PBMCs. The receptors here all came from a male donor in good health and CMV-seropositive.

V usage is TRBV14 and J usage is TRBJ1-1; D not resolved. Trimming stripped 1 base from V and 3 bases from J, with 9 bases between. The CDR3 contains 14 residues. The germline V gene encodes CDR1 SGHDN and CDR2 FVKESK. This CDR3 reads CASSQVGSYTEAFF. The DNA of the CDR3 is TGTGCCAGCAGCCAAGTGGGCAGTTACACTGAAGCTTTCTTT.

This chain connects TRBV28 to TRBJ2-7; 8 bases fit TRBD1. Trimming at V came to 3 bases and at J to 4 bases, leaving 8 bases not matched to a gene. The CDR3 sequence is 15 residues long. CDR1 MDHEN and CDR2 SYDVKM come from the germline V gene. The CDR3, as DNA: TGTGCCAGCAGTTTTTTGACAGGGGCAAGTTACGAGCAGTACTTC. Translating it yields CASSFLTGASYEQYF.

This chain uses TRBV4-3 with TRBJ2-7, with TRBD1 matching over 7 bases. The CDR3 is made up of 15 amino acids. Trimming cost V 4 bases and J 2 bases; bases outside gene matches: 8. The germline V gene encodes CDR1 LGHNA and CDR2 YSLEER. The CDR3, as DNA: TGCGCCAGCAGCCGAGAGACAGGGCCCCCCTACGAGCAGTACTTC. Translating it yields CASSRETGPPYEQYF.

The chain has TRBV5-1 and TRBJ2-7; 10 bases align to TRBD2. The CDR3 runs 16 residues. Trimming removed 4 bases from V and 4 bases from J; junction bases left unmatched: 11. Per germline, CDR1 SGHRS and CDR2 YFSETQ. The CDR3, as DNA: TGCGCCAGCAGCCAGATTCCTAGCGGGGGAGTTTACGAGCAGTACTTC. Protein: CASSQIPSGGVYEQYF.

The chain uses TRBV2 and TRBJ2-7, with 7 bases identical to TRBD1. V lost 4 bases to trimming and J lost 4 bases; unmatched junction nucleotides: 19. In germline, CDR1 is SNHLY, CDR2 FYNNEI. The CDR3 extends over 18 amino acids. This CDR3 is CASSAREYRDSGRYEQYF. The DNA for the CDR3 is TGTGCCAGCAGTGCTAGGGAATACCGGGACAGTGGACGGTACGAGCAGTACTTC.

The chain recombines TRBV6-5 with TRBJ2-1; possible D gene TRBD2, 6 bases. V lost 5 bases and J 3 bases, leaving 14 bases between the germline ends. Per germline, CDR1 MNHEY and CDR2 SVGAGI. The CDR3 runs 15 residues. CDR3 region: CASSQRRENYNEQFF. The CDR3 DNA sequence: TGTGCCAGCAGTCAACGACGGGAGAACTACAATGAGCAGTTCTTC.

The chain couples TRBV4-1 to TRBJ1-1; 7 positions agree with TRBD1. Trimming took 4 bases from V and 2 from J; bases not matched to a gene: 10. The germline V gene encodes CDR1 MGHRA and CDR2 YSYEKL. CDR3 size: 16 residues. The DNA for the CDR3 is TGCGCCAGCAGCCCACTCAGACAGGGATTTAACACTGAAGCTTTCTTT. This encodes CASSPLRQGFNTEAFF.

The chain carries TRBV4-2 and TRBJ1-4; D remains ambiguous. The CDR3 is 15 amino acids. V was shortened by 0 bases and J by 8 bases, with 13 bases between the two germline ends. Germline loops: CDR1 LGHNA, CDR2 YNFKEQ. The CDR3 DNA reads TGTGCCAGCAGCCAAGACGAGGGAGTGGGAGAAAAACTGTTTTTT. Amino acid sequence: CASSQDEGVGEKLFF.

The chain has TRBV5-6 and TRBJ1-3; D is uncertain. The CDR3 totals 13 residues. The V end was cut by 7 bases, the J end by 4 bases, with 12 bases between. Germline CDR1 and CDR2: SGHDT and YYEEEE. The CDR3 protein is CASAREWGNTIYF. The CDR3 region has the DNA TGTGCCAGCGCACGGGAGTGGGGAAACACCATATATTTT. Using reference TRBV5-6 and TRBJ1-3 for the parts outside the CDR3, the full variable domain is DAGVTQSPTHLIKTRGQQVTLRCSPKSGHDTVSWYQQALGQGPQFIFQYYEEEERQRGNFPDRFSGHQFPNYSSELNVNALLLGDSALYLCASAREWGNTIYFGEGSWLTVV.

The CDR3 sequence: CASSPKGGGTEAFF. The CDR3 DNA reads TGTGCCAGCAGTCCCAAAGGGGGCGGCACTGAAGCTTTCTTT. The genes are TRBV6-5 and TRBJ1-1, with 7 bases that match TRBD1. There are 14 residues in the CDR3. Germline CDR1 MNHEY, CDR2 SVGAGI. The ends lost 5 bases at V and 4 bases at J; junction bases unmatched: 7.

This chain links TRBV27 with TRBJ2-7; perhaps TRBD2 as D (7 bases). Germline V CDR1 and CDR2: MNHEY, SMNVEV (reference sequence). CDR3 length: 15 residues. Trimming took off 2 bases at V and 3 bases at J, with 14 bases between the two ends. The CDR3 sequence: CASSLGGGTYYEQYF. CDR3 DNA: TGTGCCAGCAGTTTAGGGGGGGGCACCTACTACGAGCAGTACTTC.

This chain uses TRBV19 with TRBJ1-2, with D hard to call. Germline loops: CDR1 LNHDA, CDR2 SQIVND (reference sequence). The length of the CDR3 is 14 residues. V shed 3 bases and J shed 8 bases, with 16 bases lying between them. The CDR3 loop reads CASSMGGGARGYTF. As DNA, the CDR3 is TGTGCCAGTAGTATGGGAGGAGGCGCGCGGGGCTACACCTTC.

V gene TRBV9 combines with J gene TRBJ1-4; 8 nucleotides line up with TRBD1. The CDR3 covers 15 residues. Losses at the gene ends were 0 bases for V and 5 bases for J; bases not matched to a gene: 3. The germline V gene has CDR1 SGDLS and CDR2 YYNGEE. CDR3 amino acids: CASSVDAGGNEKLFF. In DNA form, the CDR3 reads TGTGCCAGCAGCGTAGATGCAGGGGGCAATGAAAAACTGTTTTTT.

The rearrangement links TRBV2 to TRBJ2-7, with no clear D. Germline V gene data show CDR1 as SNHLY and CDR2 as FYNNEI. The CDR3 sequence is 13 residues long. With 1 base removed from V and 2 bases from J, the gap between germline ends came to 6 bases. CDR3 DNA: TGTGCCAGCAGTGAAGGGCCCACCTACGAGCAGTACTTC. Protein sequence: CASSEGPTYEQYF. The entire variable domain, with the rest obtained from reference TRBV2 and TRBJ2-7, is as follows: EPEVTQTPSHQVTQMGQEVILRCVPISNHLYFYWYRQILGQKVEFLVSFYNNEISEKSEIFDDQFSVERPDGSNFTLKIRSTKLEDSAMYFCASSEGPTYEQYFGPGTRLTVT.

The chain recombines TRBV7-9 with TRBJ2-5; 7 positions match TRBD1. Germline V lookup: CDR1 SEHNR, CDR2 FQNEAQ (reference sequence). V was clipped by 2 bases and J by 7 bases; unmatched bases: 1. This CDR3 region has 12 residues. In DNA, the CDR3 is TGTGCCAGCAGCTTACCAGGGGGGACCCAGTACTTC. As protein: CASSLPGGTQYF.

This chain uses TRBV5-1 with TRBJ1-4; no reliable D call. The V gene lost 0 bases and the J gene lost 4 bases, with 4 bases spanning the gap. Germline V gene lookup returns CDR1 SGHRS and CDR2 YFSETQ. The CDR3 is 13 amino acids. CDR3 in amino acids: CASSLGGNEKLFF. CDR3 coding DNA: TGCGCCAGCAGCTTGGGCGGTAATGAAAAACTGTTTTTT.